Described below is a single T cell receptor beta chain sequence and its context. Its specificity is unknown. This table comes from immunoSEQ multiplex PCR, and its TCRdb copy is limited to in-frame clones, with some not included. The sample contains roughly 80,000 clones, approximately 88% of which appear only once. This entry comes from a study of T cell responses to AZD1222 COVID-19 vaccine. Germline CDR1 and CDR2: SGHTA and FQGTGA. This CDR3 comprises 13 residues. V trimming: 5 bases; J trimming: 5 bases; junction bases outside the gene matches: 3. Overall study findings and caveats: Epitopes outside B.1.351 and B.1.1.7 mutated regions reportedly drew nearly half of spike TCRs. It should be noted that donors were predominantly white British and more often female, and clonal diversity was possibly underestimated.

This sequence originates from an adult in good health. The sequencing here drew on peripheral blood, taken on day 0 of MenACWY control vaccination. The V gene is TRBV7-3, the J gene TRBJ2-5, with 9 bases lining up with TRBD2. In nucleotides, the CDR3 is TGTGCCAGCAGCCCGGGACTAGCTGAGACCCAGTACTTC. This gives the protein CASSPGLAETQYF.